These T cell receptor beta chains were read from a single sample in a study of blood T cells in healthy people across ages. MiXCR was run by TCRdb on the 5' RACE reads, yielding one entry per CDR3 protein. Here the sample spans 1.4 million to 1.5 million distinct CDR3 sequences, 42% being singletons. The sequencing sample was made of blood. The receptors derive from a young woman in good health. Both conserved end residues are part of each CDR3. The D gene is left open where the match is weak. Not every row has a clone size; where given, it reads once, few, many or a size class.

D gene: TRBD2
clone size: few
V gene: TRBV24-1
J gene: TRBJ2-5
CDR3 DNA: TGTGCCACCAGCGGAGGGACTAGCGCCCAAGAGACCCAGTACTTC
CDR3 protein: CATSGGTSAQETQYF

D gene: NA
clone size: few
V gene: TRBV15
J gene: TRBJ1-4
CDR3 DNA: TGTGCCACGGGGGGCCAAACTGAAAAACTGTTTTTT
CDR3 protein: CATGGQTEKLFF

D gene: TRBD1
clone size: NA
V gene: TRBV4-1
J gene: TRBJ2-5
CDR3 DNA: TGCGCCAGCAGCCAGTTCGCCCCCACAGGGGCACTCTACAATGAGCAGTACTTC
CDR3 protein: CASSQFAPTGALYNEQYF

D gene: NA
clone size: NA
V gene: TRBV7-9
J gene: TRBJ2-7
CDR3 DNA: TGTGCCAGCAAGAGAACAGGCCAGAGCTCCTACGAGCAGTACTTC
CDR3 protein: CASKRTGQSSYEQYF

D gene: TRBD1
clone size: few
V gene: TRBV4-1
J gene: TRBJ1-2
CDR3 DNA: TGCGCCAGCAGCCAAGATGTCCCGGGGACAGTATATGGCTACACCTTC
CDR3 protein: CASSQDVPGTVYGYTF

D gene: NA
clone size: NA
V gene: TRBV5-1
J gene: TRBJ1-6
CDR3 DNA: TGCGCCAGCAGCGTTTCGGACGAAGGTTCGGCCCTCCACTTT
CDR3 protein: CASSVSDEGSALHF

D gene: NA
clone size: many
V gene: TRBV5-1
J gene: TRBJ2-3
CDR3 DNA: TGCGCCAGCAGCTTGGTGGCAACAGATACGCAGTATTTT
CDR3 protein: CASSLVATDTQYF

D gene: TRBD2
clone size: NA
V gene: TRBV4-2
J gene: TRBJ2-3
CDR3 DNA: TGTGCCAGCAGCCCCGAGGGATTAGCGGGGTCTCAAGTGACAGATACGCAGTATTTT
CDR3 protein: CASSPEGLAGSQVTDTQYF

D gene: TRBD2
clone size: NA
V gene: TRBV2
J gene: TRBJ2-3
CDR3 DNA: TGTGCCGGTGGGGGGACTAGCGGGGGGGCCGGGTACAGCACAGATACGCAGTATTTT
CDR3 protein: CAGGGTSGGAGYSTDTQYF

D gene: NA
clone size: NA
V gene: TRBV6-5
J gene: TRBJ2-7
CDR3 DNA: TGTGCCAGCAGTTACCGGTACGGCAGGGAGGCAGGGGAATTGTACGAGCAGTACTTC
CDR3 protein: CASSYRYGREAGELYEQYF

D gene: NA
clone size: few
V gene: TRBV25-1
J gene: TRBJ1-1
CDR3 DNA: TGTGCCAGCAGTGAACCCGGGACCTCAACTGAAGCTTTCTTT
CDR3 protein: CASSEPGTSTEAFF

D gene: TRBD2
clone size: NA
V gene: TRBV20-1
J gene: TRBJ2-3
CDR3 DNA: TGCAGTGCTAGAGATCTAGCGGGAGCCCCAGATACGCAGTATTTT
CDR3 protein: CSARDLAGAPDTQYF

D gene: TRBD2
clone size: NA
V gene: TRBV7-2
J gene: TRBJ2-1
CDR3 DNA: TGTGCCAGCAGCTCAAAAGGGACTAGCGGGGGGCCATACAATGAGCAGTTCTTC
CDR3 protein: CASSSKGTSGGPYNEQFF

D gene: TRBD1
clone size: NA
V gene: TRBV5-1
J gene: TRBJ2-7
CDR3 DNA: TGCGCCAGCAGCCGGGGGACAGGCGCCTACGAGCAGTACTTC
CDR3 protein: CASSRGTGAYEQYF

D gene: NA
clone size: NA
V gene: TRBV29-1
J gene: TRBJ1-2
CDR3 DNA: TGCAGCGTTGATCCAGGGGCTAACTATGGCTACACCTTC
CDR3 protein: CSVDPGANYGYTF

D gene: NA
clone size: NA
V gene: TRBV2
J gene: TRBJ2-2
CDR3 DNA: TGTGCCAGCAGAAAGAGGCGGCTACCTGAGAGCGGGGAGCTGTTTTTT
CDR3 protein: CASRKRRLPESGELFF

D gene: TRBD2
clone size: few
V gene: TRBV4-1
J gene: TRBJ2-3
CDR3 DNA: TGCGCCAGCAGCCAACTGGGGGTTAGCGGGGGGCGCACAGATACGCAGTATTTT
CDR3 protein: CASSQLGVSGGRTDTQYF

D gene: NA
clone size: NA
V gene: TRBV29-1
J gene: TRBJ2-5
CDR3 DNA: TGCAGCGTTGCCCAAGAGACCAAGTACTTC
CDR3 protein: CSVAQETKYF

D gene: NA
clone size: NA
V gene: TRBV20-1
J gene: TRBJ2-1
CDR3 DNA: TGCAGTGCGGAACCGACTCTTCGACAATACAATGAGCAGTTCTTC
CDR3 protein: CSAEPTLRQYNEQFF

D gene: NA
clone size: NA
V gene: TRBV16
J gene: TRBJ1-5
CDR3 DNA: TGTGCCAGCAGCCCTACAGGGTGCAATCAGCCCCAGCATTTT
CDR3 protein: CASSPTGCNQPQHF

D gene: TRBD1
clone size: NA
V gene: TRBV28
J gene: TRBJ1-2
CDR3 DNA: TGTGCCAGCAGTGTTGACAGGGAGGGCTATGGCTACACCTTC
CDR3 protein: CASSVDREGYGYTF

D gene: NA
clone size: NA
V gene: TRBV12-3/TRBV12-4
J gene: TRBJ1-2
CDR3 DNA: TGTGCCAGCAGTTTATCAGGGCAGGGACATAACTATGGCTACACCTTC
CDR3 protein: CASSLSGQGHNYGYTF

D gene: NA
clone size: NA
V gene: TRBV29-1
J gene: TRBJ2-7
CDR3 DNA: TGCAGCGCCGACGATCACTCCTACAATGAGCAGTACTTC
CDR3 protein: CSADDHSYNEQYF

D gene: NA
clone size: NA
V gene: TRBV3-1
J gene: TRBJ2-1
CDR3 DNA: TGTGCCAGCAGCCCATCAACAGGTGAGCAGTTCTTC
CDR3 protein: CASSPSTGEQFF

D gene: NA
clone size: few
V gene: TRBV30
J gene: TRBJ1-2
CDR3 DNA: TGTGCCTGGAGTGTATTGACAACTAACTATGGCTACACCTTC
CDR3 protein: CAWSVLTTNYGYTF

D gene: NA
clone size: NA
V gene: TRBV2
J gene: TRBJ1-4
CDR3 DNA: TGTGCCAGCAGTGAAACTGGCGTCCTTAATGAAAAACTGTTTTTT
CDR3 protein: CASSETGVLNEKLFF

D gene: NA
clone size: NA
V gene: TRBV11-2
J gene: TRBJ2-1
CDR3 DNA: TGTGCCAGCAGCTCCCGCAGGGGAGAGTCCTACAATGAGCAGTTCTTC
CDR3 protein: CASSSRRGESYNEQFF

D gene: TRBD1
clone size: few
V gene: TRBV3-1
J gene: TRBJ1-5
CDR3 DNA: TGTGCCAGCAGCCCCGGGACAGGGGGCGGGGGTAAAGGCAATCAGCCCCAGCATTTT
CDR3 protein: CASSPGTGGGGKGNQPQHF

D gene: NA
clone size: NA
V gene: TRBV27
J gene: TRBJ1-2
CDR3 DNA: TGTGCCAGCAGTTTAAAATATCGGACAGCGTATGGCTACACCTTC
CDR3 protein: CASSLKYRTAYGYTF

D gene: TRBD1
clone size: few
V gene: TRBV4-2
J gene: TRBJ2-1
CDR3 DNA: TGTGCCAGCAGCCAGGCAGGGGGCCTCTACAATGAGCAGTTCTTC
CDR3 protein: CASSQAGGLYNEQFF

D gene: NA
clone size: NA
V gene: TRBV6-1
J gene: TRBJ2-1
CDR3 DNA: TGTGCCGGGGGGTGGCGGGGAAATTTCTACAATGAGCAGTTCTTC
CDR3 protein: CAGGWRGNFYNEQFF

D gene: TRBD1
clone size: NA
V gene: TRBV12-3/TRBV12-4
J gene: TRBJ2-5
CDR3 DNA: TGTGCCAGCAGTTGGGAACAGGGGGCGGGAGAGCAGTACTTC
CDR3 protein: CASSWEQGAGEQYF

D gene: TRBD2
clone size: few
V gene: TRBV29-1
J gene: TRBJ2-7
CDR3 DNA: TGCAGCGTTGAGGCTAGCGGGAGCACCGAGCAGTACTTC
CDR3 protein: CSVEASGSTEQYF

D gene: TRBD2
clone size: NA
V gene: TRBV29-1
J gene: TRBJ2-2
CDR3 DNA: TGCAGCGTTTTTCTAGCGGTCGGAGAGAACACCGGGGAGCTGTTTTTT
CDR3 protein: CSVFLAVGENTGELFF

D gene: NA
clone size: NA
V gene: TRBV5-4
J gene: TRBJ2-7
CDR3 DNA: TGTGCCAGCAGCTTCGAAGGGCCCCACGAGCAGTACTTC
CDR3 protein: CASSFEGPHEQYF

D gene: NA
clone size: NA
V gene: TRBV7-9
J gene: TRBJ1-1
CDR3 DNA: TGTGCCAGCAGCTCGTCATACAACACTGAAGCTTTCTTT
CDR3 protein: CASSSSYNTEAFF

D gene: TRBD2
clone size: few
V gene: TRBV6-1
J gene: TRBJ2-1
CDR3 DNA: TGTGCCAGCAGTATTCCTGAACCGGGACTAGCCCTACTCTTTGAGCAGTTCTTC
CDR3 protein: CASSIPEPGLALLFEQFF

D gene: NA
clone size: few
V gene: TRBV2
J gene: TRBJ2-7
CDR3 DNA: TGTGCCAGCAGTGAAGCGATAACAGGGAACTACGAGCAGTACTTC
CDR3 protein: CASSEAITGNYEQYF

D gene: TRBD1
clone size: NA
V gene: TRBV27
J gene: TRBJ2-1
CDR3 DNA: TGTGCCAGCAGTACCCGGACAGGGGGCCTTTACGAGCAGTTCTTC
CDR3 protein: CASSTRTGGLYEQFF

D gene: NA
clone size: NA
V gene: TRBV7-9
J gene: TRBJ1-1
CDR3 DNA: TGTGCCAGCAGCTTAGCGCTTACTGAAGCTTTCTTT
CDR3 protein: CASSLALTEAFF

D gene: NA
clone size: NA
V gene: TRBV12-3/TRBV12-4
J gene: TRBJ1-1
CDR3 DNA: TGTGCCATCTCGGTGGCTGAGAACACTGAAGCTTTCTTT
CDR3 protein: CAISVAENTEAFF

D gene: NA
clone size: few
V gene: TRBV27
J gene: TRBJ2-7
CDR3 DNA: TGTGCCAGCAGTCCAATCTACACGACCGGTCTCGAGCAGTACTTC
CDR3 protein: CASSPIYTTGLEQYF

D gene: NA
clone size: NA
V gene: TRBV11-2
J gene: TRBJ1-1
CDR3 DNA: TGTGCCAGCAGTTCCGGACCCAGGAGGAACACTGAAGCTTTCTTT
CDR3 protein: CASSSGPRRNTEAFF

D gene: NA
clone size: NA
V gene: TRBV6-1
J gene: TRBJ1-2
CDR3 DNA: TGTGCCGTCCGTGGCAGCCCTGGCTACACCTTC
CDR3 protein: CAVRGSPGYTF

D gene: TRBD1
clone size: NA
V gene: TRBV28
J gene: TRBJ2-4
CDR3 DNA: TGTGCCAGCACTCCCAACGGACAGGCGGCCAAAAACATTCAGTACTTC
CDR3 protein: CASTPNGQAAKNIQYF

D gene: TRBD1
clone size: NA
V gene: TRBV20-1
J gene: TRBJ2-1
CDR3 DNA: TGCAGCCCAGGGGGCTACGAGCAGTTCTTC
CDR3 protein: CSPGGYEQFF

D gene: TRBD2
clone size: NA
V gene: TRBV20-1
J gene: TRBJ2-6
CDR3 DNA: TGCAGTGCTAGTCCGGGACTAGCGGGAAGCTCTGGGGCCAACGTCCTGACTTTC
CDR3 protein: CSASPGLAGSSGANVLTF

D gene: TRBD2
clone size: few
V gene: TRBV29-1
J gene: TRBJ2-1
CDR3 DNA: TGCAGCGTTGAGGACCGACTAGCGGGCCAGATTTACAATGAGCAGTTCTTC
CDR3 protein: CSVEDRLAGQIYNEQFF